This TCR beta chain was sequenced for a study of cytomegalovirus exposure and HLA in healthy donors. Notes on the study in general: Confirmation was obtained in vitro that a few CMV-associated chains are specific for CMV antigens. From TCR beta sequences, most subjects' HLA-A and HLA-B alleles were reportedly predicted accurately.

Germline V gene data show CDR1 as SGHRS and CDR2 as YFSETQ. The CDR3 consists of 14 residues. Deletions cut 0 bases from V and 5 bases from J, with 8 bases between. Remarks on this clone: The antigen is not known.

Those who donated were healthy bone marrow donors. PCR primers comprised 60 Vbeta and 13 Jbeta primers. Sequencing was performed with immunoSEQ multiplex PCR; in TCRdb, only in-frame clones are kept and a portion is missing. This sample has 140,000 or so clones, with around 82% found just once. Input material: PBMCs. The receptor was isolated from a woman aged 18-29 years in good health and CMV-seropositive. The chain uses TRBV5-1 and TRBJ1-4; D remains ambiguous. The CDR3 coding sequence is TGCGCCAGCAGCTTGGGACCGACAAATGAAAAACTGTTTTTT. Translation gives CASSLGPTNEKLFF.